This is a list of T cell receptor beta chains from one sample in a study of T cell changes during pregnancy in multiple sclerosis. TCRdb's copy holds only in-frame clones and misses some; the assay was immunoSEQ multiplex PCR. In the table there are tens of thousands of clones, approximately 92% of which are singletons. This specimen consisted of CD4+ T cells from peripheral blood mononuclear cells, obtained in the third trimester of pregnancy. These receptor sequences come from a female donor with multiple sclerosis, enrolled in a pregnancy study. Each CDR3 is given with its conserved first and last residue. D genes are given only for firm matches. Some rows have no size entry. The others give once, few or many, or a class for an expanded clone.

>NA|NA|TRBV5-6|TRBJ1-5
CASSGTGRYSNQPQHF
TGTGCCAGCAGCGGCACAGGACGTTATAGCAATCAGCCCCAGCATTTT
>NA|NA|TRBV5-6|TRBJ2-3
CASSFDPRSSTDTQYF
TGTGCCAGCAGCTTCGATCCCAGATCTAGCACAGATACGCAGTATTTT
>NA|NA|TRBV4-3|TRBJ2-6
CASSQDTRGAGANVLTF
TGCGCCAGCAGCCAAGATACCAGGGGCGCTGGGGCCAACGTCCTGACTTTC
>NA|NA|TRBV29-1|TRBJ2-3
CSVEPRGGTDTQYF
TGCAGCGTTGAACCTCGCGGGGGCACAGATACGCAGTATTTT
>TRBD1|few|TRBV7-9|TRBJ1-1
CASRSTGRKDTEAFF
TGTGCCAGCAGGTCGACAGGGCGAAAGGACACTGAAGCTTTCTTT
>TRBD1|few|TRBV5-8|TRBJ1-5
CATDRGQVGKKPQHF
TGTGCCACCGACAGGGGGCAGGTGGGGAAGAAACCCCAGCATTTT
>NA|NA|TRBV5-6|TRBJ1-4
CASSLETGNEKLFF
TGTGCCAGCAGCTTGGAAACAGGGAATGAAAAACTGTTTTTT
>TRBD1|NA|TRBV11-2|TRBJ1-2
CASSFDRDRANPTGGYTF
TGTGCCAGCAGCTTTGACCGGGACAGGGCCAACCCCACGGGTGGCTACACCTTC
>TRBD1|NA|TRBV19|TRBJ2-5
CASRARDRYQETQYF
TGTGCCAGTAGGGCAAGGGACAGATACCAAGAGACCCAGTACTTC
>NA|NA|TRBV9|TRBJ1-4
CASSSTGGKLFF
TGTGCCAGCAGCTCCACCGGGGGGAAACTGTTTTTT
>TRBD1|NA|TRBV18|TRBJ1-2
CASSLGQAVGFNYGYTF
TGTGCCAGCTCACTCGGACAGGCGGTCGGATTTAACTATGGCTACACCTTC
>NA|NA|TRBV19|TRBJ2-6
CATHPALAGANVLTF
TGTGCCACCCATCCCGCGTTGGCTGGGGCCAACGTCCTGACTTTC
>NA|NA|TRBV15|TRBJ1-4
CATSRNPLEKLFF
TGTGCCACCTCCAGGAATCCGCTTGAAAAACTGTTTTTT
>TRBD1|NA|TRBV5-1|TRBJ1-4
CASSPQPVGQGALNEKLFF
TGCGCCAGCAGCCCACAGCCGGTGGGACAGGGGGCTCTCAATGAAAAACTGTTTTTT
>NA|NA|TRBV19|TRBJ1-2
CASSVQLNYGYTF
TGTGCCAGTAGTGTACAGCTCAACTATGGCTACACCTTC
>TRBD1|NA|TRBV2|TRBJ2-7
CASKGGQGSYEQYF
TGTGCCAGCAAAGGGGGACAGGGTTCCTACGAGCAGTACTTC
>TRBD1|NA|TRBV4-2|TRBJ1-1
CASSPVLTDRWMNTEAFF
TGTGCCAGCAGCCCTGTCTTAACGGACAGGTGGATGAACACTGAAGCTTTCTTT
>TRBD1|NA|TRBV5-6|TRBJ1-6
CASSGIGTGVNSPLHF
TGTGCCAGCAGCGGAATAGGGACAGGGGTTAATTCACCCCTCCACTTT
>NA|once|TRBV13|TRBJ2-7
CASSLWSAASYEQYF
TGTGCCAGCAGCTTATGGTCAGCGGCCTCCTACGAGCAGTACTTC
>NA|NA|TRBV6-5|TRBJ1-4
CASSGEPFNEKLFF
TGTGCCAGCAGTGGGGAGCCTTTTAATGAAAAACTGTTTTTT
>NA|NA|TRBV7-2|TRBJ1-6
CASSDRVVGGDSPLHF
TGTGCCAGCAGCGATAGAGTGGTAGGAGGAGATTCACCCCTCCACTTT
>NA|NA|TRBV11-3|TRBJ1-1
CASSWDNGEAFF
TGTGCCAGCAGCTGGGACAACGGTGAAGCTTTCTTT
>NA|NA|TRBV5-4|TRBJ2-3
CASSLQARPDTQYF
TGTGCCAGCAGCTTGCAAGCGAGACCCGATACGCAGTATTTT
>NA|NA|TRBV30|TRBJ1-3
CASSGVVASGNTIYF
TGTGCCTCCTCCGGGGTAGTAGCCTCTGGAAACACCATATATTTT
>NA|NA|TRBV6-6|TRBJ1-1
CASRVGQNTEAFF
TGTGCCAGCAGGGTTGGACAGAACACTGAAGCTTTCTTT
>TRBD2|NA|TRBV6-4|TRBJ2-3
CASSDSGGAYTQYF
TGTGCCAGCAGCGATAGCGGGGGGGCCTATACGCAGTATTTT
>NA|NA|TRBV19|TRBJ1-5
CASSMGPRGEQPQHF
TGTGCCAGTAGTATGGGCCCCCGGGGGGAACAGCCCCAGCATTTT
>TRBD1|once|TRBV7-3|TRBJ1-4
CASSPQTGPNEKLFF
TGTGCCAGCAGCCCCCAGACAGGGCCTAATGAAAAACTGTTTTTT
>NA|NA|TRBV5-6|TRBJ1-6
CASSLEAGSNSPLHF
TGTGCCAGCAGCTTGGAAGCGGGGAGTAATTCACCCCTCCACTTT
>NA|NA|TRBV2|TRBJ1-6
CASSEFRVTNSPLHF
TGTGCCAGCAGTGAGTTCAGGGTGACGAATTCACCCCTCCACTTT
>TRBD2|NA|TRBV4-2|TRBJ2-7
CASSLSGEGTYEQYF
TGTGCCAGCAGCCTTTCTGGGGAGGGGACCTACGAGCAGTACTTC
>TRBD1|NA|TRBV6-5|TRBJ1-2
CASSYHETGNYGYTF
TGTGCCAGCAGTTACCACGAGACAGGGAACTATGGCTACACCTTC
>TRBD2|NA|TRBV5-1|TRBJ2-5
CASSRLAGGPQETQYF
TGCGCCAGCAGTAGACTAGCGGGGGGGCCTCAGGAGACCCAGTACTTC
>TRBD2|NA|TRBV5-4|TRBJ2-3
CASSRVAGGLTDTQYF
TGTGCCAGCAGCCGGGTAGCGGGGGGGTTAACAGATACGCAGTATTTT
>NA|NA|TRBV5-5|TRBJ2-2
CASSLVAGTGELFF
TGTGCCAGCAGCTTGGTGGCAGGGACCGGGGAGCTGTTTTTT
>NA|NA|TRBV5-5|TRBJ2-2
CASSLGLAKTGELFF
TGTGCCAGCAGCTTGGGGCTAGCGAAGACCGGGGAGCTGTTTTTT
>NA|few|TRBV18|TRBJ1-4
CASSSVGEKLFF
TGTGCCAGCTCAAGCGTTGGTGAAAAACTGTTTTTT
>NA|NA|TRBV10-1|TRBJ1-1
CASATSGTMNTEAFF
TGCGCCAGCGCTACCTCCGGGACAATGAACACTGAAGCTTTCTTT
>NA|NA|TRBV15|TRBJ1-5
CATSRDGGQPQHF
TGTGCCACCAGCAGAGACGGCGGGCAGCCCCAGCATTTT
>NA|NA|TRBV11-2|TRBJ1-5
CASSLRGYSNQPQHF
TGTGCCAGCAGCTTAAGGGGGTATAGCAATCAGCCCCAGCATTTT